This TCR beta chain was identified during a study of T cells after posttransplantation cyclophosphamide. Sequencing was performed with immunoSEQ multiplex PCR; in TCRdb, only in-frame clones are kept and a portion is missing. The table has approximately 4,000 clones, about 70% seen once. Cyclophosphamide on days +3 and +4 followed busulfan-fludarabine conditioning and a marrow graft. Germline loops: CDR1 MDHEN, CDR2 SYDVKM. The CDR3 runs 14 residues. Unmatched junction bases numbered 7, after V lost 5 bases and J lost 13 bases. Here the sequenced sample was CD8+ T cells sorted from PBMCs, taken 1162 days after allogeneic stem cell transplant with posttransplant cyclophosphamide. The chain employs TRBV28 and TRBJ1-6, with 11 nucleotides matching TRBD1. The TCR was taken from a female patient in her forties who received an allogeneic stem cell transplant from a related donor, was CMV-positive, and had no GVHD. Some T cells may be provided by the graft donor. The CDR3 nucleotides read TGTGCCAGCAGTCTGGGACAGGGGGTCCAGCCCCTCCACTTT. This sequence encodes CASSLGQGVQPLHF.